This is a list of T cell receptor beta chains from one sample in a study of CD8 T cells in ankylosing spondylitis. TCRdb redid the calling of the 5' RACE reads with MiXCR, one entry per CDR3 protein. The sample has 15,000 to 20,000 distinct CDR3 sequences; roughly 8% are singletons. Sequenced material: blood. The origin of the receptors is a male donor with ankylosing spondylitis or in good health (not recorded which). CDR3s include the opening cysteine and the closing phenylalanine or tryptophan. A D gene is named only where the DNA matches it firmly. The size of a clone is reported for some rows only, either as once, few or many, or as a class for expanded clones.

size	V	length	J	D	CDR3	DNA
many	TRBV29-1	17	TRBJ2-1	TRBD2	CSVELSLTSGSFNEQFF	TGCAGCGTTGAGCTCTCCCTGACTAGCGGGAGCTTCAATGAGCAGTTCTTC
NA	TRBV27	15	TRBJ2-2	NA	CASLSASRGTGELFF	TGTGCCAGCCTCTCGGCTAGCAGAGGGACCGGGGAGCTGTTTTTT
many	TRBV5-1	14	TRBJ2-7	TRBD1	CASSSYPGQYEQYF	TGCGCCAGCAGCTCGTACCCGGGACAGTACGAGCAGTACTTC
few	TRBV20-1	14	TRBJ1-2	NA	CSAQRTATNYGYTF	TGCAGTGCCCAACGGACAGCCACTAACTATGGCTACACCTTC
many	TRBV20-1	15	TRBJ2-3	TRBD1	CSARGQGASVDTQYF	TGCAGTGCTAGAGGACAGGGGGCGTCGGTGGATACGCAGTATTTT
few	TRBV5-1	13	TRBJ2-3	TRBD2	CASSWTSVDTQYF	TGCGCCAGCAGCTGGACTAGTGTCGATACGCAGTATTTT
many	TRBV29-1	11	TRBJ2-7	NA	CSVGEGVEQYF	TGCAGCGTTGGGGAAGGGGTCGAGCAGTACTTC
many	TRBV28	14	TRBJ1-1	NA	CASSLVSGGTEAFF	TGTGCCAGCAGTTTAGTATCCGGGGGCACTGAAGCTTTCTTT
NA	TRBV12-3/TRBV12-4	11	TRBJ2-5	NA	CASSALLEQYF	TGTGCCAGCAGTGCCCTTTTGGAACAGTACTTC
many	TRBV12-3/TRBV12-4	16	TRBJ1-5	TRBD1	CASSPNRDRLNQPQHF	TGTGCCAGCAGCCCTAACCGGGACAGACTCAATCAGCCCCAGCATTTT
NA	TRBV6-5	13	TRBJ2-7	TRBD1	CASWTGSSYEQYF	TGTGCCTCCTGGACAGGGAGTTCCTACGAGCAGTACTTC
many	TRBV20-1	15	TRBJ2-1	NA	CSARDVGDNYNEQFF	TGCAGTGCTAGAGATGTTGGCGACAACTACAATGAGCAGTTCTTC
NA	TRBV7-3	13	TRBJ1-1	NA	CASSLTSDTEAFF	TGTGCCAGCAGCTTAACATCGGACACTGAAGCTTTCTTT
NA	TRBV7-2	15	TRBJ2-4	TRBD2	CASSAQTSGKNIQYF	TGTGCCAGCAGCGCCCAGACTAGCGGCAAAAACATTCAGTACTTC
few	TRBV10-3	15	TRBJ2-3	NA	CAITLTGAGTDTQYF	TGTGCCATCACCCTGACCGGGGCGGGCACAGATACGCAGTATTTT
few	TRBV6-9	15	TRBJ2-5	NA	CASSYWSGGQETQYF	TGTGCCAGCAGTTATTGGAGTGGGGGCCAAGAGACCCAGTACTTC
many	TRBV6-5	15	TRBJ1-6	TRBD1	CASSLTGTANSPLHF	TGTGCCAGCAGTCTAACCGGGACAGCAAATTCACCCCTCCACTTT
few	TRBV6-2/TRBV6-3	13	TRBJ1-5	NA	CASSSTSNQPQHF	TGTGCCAGCAGTTCAACGAGCAATCAGCCCCAGCATTTT
many	TRBV28	15	TRBJ2-3	TRBD1	CASSQGQPGTDTQYF	TGTGCCAGCAGTCAGGGACAGCCTGGGACAGATACGCAGTATTTT
many	TRBV12-3/TRBV12-4	13	TRBJ1-4	NA	CASSLPGNEKLFF	TGTGCCAGCAGTTTACCGGGCAATGAAAAACTGTTTTTT
few	TRBV5-1	18	TRBJ1-4	NA	CASSLYGRAESTNEKLFF	TGCGCCAGCAGCTTATACGGCCGGGCAGAATCAACTAATGAAAAACTGTTTTTT
many	TRBV7-9	18	TRBJ2-2	TRBD2	CASSLAKGTSGNTGELFF	TGTGCCAGCAGCTTAGCGAAGGGGACTAGCGGGAACACCGGGGAGCTGTTTTTT
few	TRBV10-2	15	TRBJ2-1	TRBD1	CASSEPGTGNNEQFF	TGCGCCAGCAGTGAGCCCGGGACAGGGAACAATGAGCAGTTCTTC
many	TRBV12-3/TRBV12-4	16	TRBJ2-2	TRBD2	CASKRGLAKNTGELFF	TGTGCCAGCAAGAGGGGACTAGCAAAGAACACCGGGGAGCTGTTTTTT
few	TRBV5-1	15	TRBJ1-4	NA	CASSLAGDGNEKLFF	TGCGCCAGCAGCTTGGCGGGGGACGGTAATGAAAAACTGTTTTTT
many	TRBV5-1	14	TRBJ1-1	NA	CASSLDGVNTEAFF	TGCGCCAGCAGCCTAGACGGAGTGAACACTGAAGCTTTCTTT
many	TRBV20-1	13	TRBJ1-3	TRBD1	CSAGTGGGNTIYF	TGCAGTGCTGGGACAGGAGGCGGAAACACCATATATTTT
NA	TRBV29-1	16	TRBJ1-2	NA	CSVASGTATPNYGYTF	TGCAGCGTTGCCTCAGGGACTGCCACACCTAACTATGGCTACACCTTC
NA	TRBV29-1	15	TRBJ2-2	TRBD2	CSAYLGLAGPGELFF	TGCAGCGCATACCTCGGACTAGCGGGCCCCGGGGAGCTGTTTTTT
NA	TRBV6-5	14	TRBJ2-4	TRBD1	CASSRGQGENIQYF	TGTGCCAGCAGCCGAGGACAGGGGGAAAACATTCAGTACTTC
many	TRBV20-1	14	TRBJ2-1	NA	CSAIPDIDYDEQFF	TGCAGTGCGATCCCGGATATTGATTATGACGAGCAGTTCTTC
few	TRBV12-3/TRBV12-4	14	TRBJ1-1	NA	CASSQTLGGSEAFF	TGTGCCAGCAGCCAAACGTTGGGAGGGTCTGAAGCTTTCTTT
many	TRBV28	14	TRBJ2-1	TRBD2	CASSLTGGLPQQFF	TGTGCCAGCAGTTTAACGGGAGGCCTCCCTCAGCAGTTCTTC
many	TRBV20-1	14	TRBJ2-7	NA	CSARGGLAPYEQYF	TGCAGTGCTAGAGGTGGTCTAGCGCCCTACGAGCAGTACTTC
NA	TRBV6-1	14	TRBJ2-3	NA	CASRETFRADTQYF	TGTGCCAGCAGAGAGACCTTCCGGGCAGATACGCAGTATTTT
few	TRBV28	18	TRBJ2-7	NA	CASSPQTLRDTSSYEQYF	TGTGCCAGCAGTCCGCAAACCCTCCGGGACACAAGCTCCTACGAGCAGTACTTC
many	TRBV11-2	16	TRBJ2-3	TRBD1	CASSYPGQGRTDTQYF	TGTGCCAGCAGCTATCCGGGACAGGGGCGCACAGATACGCAGTATTTT
NA	TRBV29-1	14	TRBJ2-7	NA	CSVTGRDRTAEQYF	TGCAGCGTAACCGGCCGCGACAGGACCGCCGAGCAGTACTTC
medium-sized	TRBV25-1	12	TRBJ2-2	NA	CASRSNTGELFF	TGTGCCAGCAGAAGCAACACCGGGGAGCTGTTTTTT
NA	TRBV11-2	16	TRBJ2-3	TRBD1	CASSLFGQGATDTQYF	TGTGCCAGCAGCTTATTCGGACAGGGGGCCACAGATACGCAGTATTTT
few	TRBV7-2	16	TRBJ2-1	TRBD2	CASSWTSGRGYNEQFF	TGTGCCAGCAGTTGGACTAGCGGGAGGGGATACAATGAGCAGTTCTTC
NA	TRBV5-1	13	TRBJ2-1	NA	CASSLAPDNEQFF	TGCGCCAGCAGCTTGGCACCTGACAATGAGCAGTTCTTC
few	TRBV4-3	16	TRBJ2-2	TRBD2	CASTREAGGDTGELFF	TGCGCCAGCACCCGGGAAGCGGGAGGAGACACCGGGGAGCTGTTTTTT
many	TRBV24-1	19	TRBJ2-1	TRBD2	CATSERGLAGVSSYNEQFF	TGTGCCACCAGTGAACGGGGACTAGCGGGGGTAAGCTCCTACAATGAGCAGTTCTTC